These 17 T cell receptor beta chains originate from one sample sequenced in a study of identical twins. TCRdb ran MiXCR on the 5' RACE reads and lists one entry per CDR3 protein. The sample has about 250,000 distinct CDR3 sequences, roughly 7.5% seen once; the top ten hold approximately 5.4%. This same sample was also part of a study on yellow fever vaccine responses in identical twins.

The sequencing input was CD8+ T cells sorted from blood. The receptors here all came from a woman between 18 and 29 years old in good health.

The CDR3, as DNA: TGTGCCAGCAGCCAAGATATGCAAATACCGAAACCCTACAATGAGCAGTTCTTC. This gives the protein CASSQDMQIPKPYNEQFF. The gene calls are TRBV14 and TRBJ2-1; D not resolved. The CDR3 is 18 amino acids. With 0 bases removed from V and 2 bases from J, the gap between germline ends came to 17 bases. In germline, CDR1 is SGHDN, CDR2 FVKESK.

Ten or more counts support this clonotype. J is TRBJ2-5 and V is TRBV6-5; the D is unclear. V lost 7 bases to trimming and J lost 5 bases, with 11 bases between them. In germline, CDR1 is MNHEY, CDR2 SVGAGI. This CDR3 has 12 amino acids. The CDR3 protein is CASNPPFETQYF. The CDR3 DNA sequence: TGTGCCAGCAACCCCCCTTTTGAGACCCAGTACTTC.

This clonotype came up many times. The genes are TRBV29-1 and TRBJ2-7; 7 positions match TRBD1. In germline, CDR1 is SQVTM, CDR2 ANQGSEA. The CDR3 loop spans 16 amino acids. The V segment lost 3 bases and the J segment 0 bases; nucleotides outside the gene matches: 11. The CDR3 reads CSVEFGEGGSSYEQYF. The CDR3 DNA sequence: TGCAGCGTTGAGTTTGGGGAAGGGGGCAGCTCCTACGAGCAGTACTTC.

This sequence joins TRBV12-3 or TRBV12-4 and TRBJ2-2, with 8 bases that match TRBD2. V lost 9 bases to trimming and J lost 2 bases; unmatched junction nucleotides: 11. This CDR3 comprises 16 residues. The CDR3 spells CASQVLAVLNTGELFF. For the CDR3, the DNA is TGTGCCAGTCAAGTACTAGCGGTGCTCAACACCGGGGAGCTGTTTTTT.

This clonotype was counted a few times. The chain uses TRBV7-8 and TRBJ2-7, with TRBD1 matching over 9 bases. CDR1 and CDR2 from the germline V gene are SGHVS and FQNEAQ. V dropped 2 bases and J dropped 4; count of bases not matched to a gene: 6. The CDR3 contains 15 residues. The CDR3 reads CASSLLSGTGYEQYV. DNA for the CDR3: TGTGCCAGCAGCTTACTCTCCGGGACAGGGTACGAGCAGTACGTC.

The chain uses TRBV27 and TRBJ2-1, with D perhaps matching TRBD2 (7 bases). There are 16 residues in the CDR3. Looked up from germline, CDR1 is MNHEY and CDR2 is SMNVEV (reference sequence). V shed 5 bases and J shed 5 bases, with 19 bases lying between them. In DNA, the CDR3 is TGTGCCAGCAGTATCCCCCCTGCGGGGGCGGACAATGAGCAGTTCTTC. Translating gives CASSIPPAGADNEQFF.

The chain recombines TRBV16 with TRBJ1-1, with 10 bases lining up with TRBD1. This CDR3 has 16 residues. Germline values: CDR1 KGHSY, CDR2 FQNENV. The junction had 8 bases not matched to a gene; V was cut back by 2 bases and J by 5 bases. The CDR3 sequence is CASSQREGQGRTEAFF. The DNA of the CDR3 is TGTGCCAGCAGCCAACGGGAGGGACAGGGGAGGACTGAAGCTTTCTTT.

The genes are TRBV10-3 and TRBJ2-5; 10 bases map to TRBD2. The CDR3 consists of 17 residues. The V gene end was trimmed by 2 bases and the J gene end by 5 bases; junction bases not matched to a gene: 11. CDR1 and CDR2 (germline): ENHRY, SYGVKD. The CDR3 sequence: CAISEPATSGSAETQYF. Written as DNA, the CDR3 is TGTGCCATCAGTGAGCCGGCGACTAGCGGGTCAGCGGAGACCCAGTACTTC.

This clonotype came up a few times. V and J are TRBV7-8 and TRBJ2-1, with 11 bases lining up with TRBD2. The CDR3 spans 16 residues. J was trimmed by 6 bases and V by 6 bases; bases with no gene match: 10. CDR1 and CDR2 (germline): SGHVS, FQNEAQ. The CDR3 loop is CASRVVAGGLVNEQFF. In nucleotides, the CDR3 is TGTGCCAGCAGGGTAGTAGCGGGAGGGCTTGTCAATGAGCAGTTCTTC.

This clonotype appeared many times. The chain carries TRBV12-3 or TRBV12-4 and TRBJ2-3, with a weak D call TRBD1 (5 bases). The CDR3 consists of 15 residues. V was clipped by 2 bases and J by 0 bases, with 9 bases between them. CDR3 nucleotides: TGTGCCAGCAGTTTAACAGGAGCTAGCACAGATACGCAGTATTTT. Its protein is CASSLTGASTDTQYF.

The chain couples TRBV12-3 or TRBV12-4 to TRBJ2-7; 9 nucleotides align to TRBD2. This CDR3 is 16 amino acids long. Trimming removed 6 bases from V and 3 bases from J; junction bases left unmatched: 12. CDR3 sequence reads: CASSFLLAGPNYEQYF. CDR3 nucleotide sequence: TGTGCCAGCAGCTTTCTCCTAGCGGGGCCTAACTACGAGCAGTACTTC.

Written as DNA, the CDR3 is TGTGCCAGCTCACCACCGTCGGCTCTGGATTCCTGGATGGCGACCCAGTACTTC. Protein product: CASSPPSALDSWMATQYF. The rearrangement links TRBV18 to TRBJ2-5; D is undetermined. The V gene's germline CDR1 is KGHSH and CDR2 LQKENI. This CDR3 comprises 18 residues. V was pared by 0 bases and J by 7 bases, with 24 bases between.

This clonotype appeared a few times. The chain joins TRBV28 to TRBJ2-7, with D possibly TRBD1 on 5 matching bases. CDR3 length equals 14 residues. The V and J ends lost 4 bases and 0 bases respectively, with 10 bases between them. CDR1 is MDHEN, CDR2 SYDVKM, per germline. This CDR3 reads CASSSQGGSYEQYF. In DNA, the CDR3 is TGTGCCAGCAGTTCCCAGGGTGGCTCCTACGAGCAGTACTTC.

This clonotype was counted a few times. The chain couples TRBV7-2 to TRBJ2-3; the D gene is possibly TRBD1 (6 bases). This CDR3 has 15 residues. The V and J ends lost 5 bases and 2 bases respectively, with 14 bases between them. The germline V gene has CDR1 SGHTA and CDR2 FQGNSA. As DNA, the CDR3 is TGTGCCAGCAGCCACAACAGGGTCGCCACAGATACGCAGTATTTT. This encodes CASSHNRVATDTQYF.

This clonotype was recorded many times. V is TRBV7-9 and J is TRBJ2-2; 7 bases are a match to TRBD1. CDR1 and CDR2 (germline): SEHNR, FQNEAQ (reference sequence). The CDR3 sequence is 14 residues long. Losses at the gene ends were 5 bases for V and 2 bases for J; bases not matched to a gene: 2. DNA of the CDR3: TGTGCCAGCAGCGGGACAGAAAACACCGGGGAGCTGTTTTTT. Amino acids: CASSGTENTGELFF.

This clonotype was seen ten or more times. The gene calls are TRBV20-1 and TRBJ2-1; D is ambiguous. CDR1 is DFQATT, CDR2 SNEGSKA, per germline (reference sequence). V lost 6 bases to trimming and J lost 0 bases, with 18 bases between them. The CDR3 runs 16 residues. The CDR3 nucleotides are TGCAGTGCCCGGCCCGCAGATTATGGCTCCTACAATGAGCAGTTCTTC. Encoded protein: CSARPADYGSYNEQFF.

This CDR3 is CASSFGTGNTIYF. DNA of the CDR3: TGTGCCAGCAGTTTTGGGACTGGAAACACCATATATTTT. The chain links TRBV12-3 or TRBV12-4 to TRBJ1-3, with D unclear. V lost 3 bases, J lost 2 bases, and 5 bases lay in between. There are 13 residues in the CDR3.